Following are 17 T cell receptor beta chains from one sample sequenced in a study of blood T cell repertoires in COVID-19. Produced via immunoSEQ multiplex PCR; TCRdb's table is partial and in-frame only. Here the sample spans some 270,000 clones, around 82% being singletons. Sequenced input: peripheral blood. The source is a person aged 70 to 79 with COVID-19, enrolled during active disease.

V usage is TRBV6-2 or TRBV6-3 and J usage is TRBJ2-3; 10 nucleotides match TRBD2. Germline V lookup: CDR1 MNHEY, CDR2 SVGEGT. The J segment lost 2 bases and the V segment lost 6 bases, leaving 11 bases of the junction unmatched. CDR3 length equals 17 residues. The CDR3 sequence: CASSHPSLAGVTDTQYF. CDR3 DNA sequence: TGTGCCAGCAGCCATCCTTCTCTAGCGGGGGTCACAGATACGCAGTATTTT.

The chain recombines TRBV2 with TRBJ1-5, with a possible D match to TRBD1 (6 bases). Trimming pared 4 bases from V and 7 bases from J, leaving 11 bases between. Germline V gene lookup returns CDR1 SNHLY and CDR2 FYNNEI. This CDR3 has 13 residues. In DNA, the CDR3 is TGTGCCAGCAGTGTCGGCCAGGGGCAGCCCCAGCATTTT. It specifies CASSVGQGQPQHF.

This clone has just one count. The J gene is TRBJ2-4, the V gene TRBV15; maybe TRBD1 (6 bases). The CDR3 length is 15 residues. The V gene's germline CDR1 is LNHNV and CDR2 YYDKDF (reference sequence). The V and J ends lost 5 bases and 8 bases respectively, with 19 bases between them. The CDR3 region is CATSDVTGLQDIQYF. For the CDR3, the DNA is TGTGCCACCAGCGACGTGACAGGTTTGCAAGACATTCAGTACTTC. Using reference TRBV15 and TRBJ2-4 for the parts outside the CDR3, the full variable domain is DAMVIQNPRYQVTQFGKPVTLSCSQTLNHNVMYWYQQKSSQAPKLLFHYYDKDFNNEADTPDNFQSRRPNTSFCFLDIRSPGLGDTAMYLCATSDVTGLQDIQYFGAGTRLSVL.

This sequence joins TRBV19 and TRBJ2-4; the match to TRBD1 covers 9 bases. The CDR3 is made up of 17 amino acids. J was trimmed by 0 bases and V by 8 bases; bases with no gene match: 11. Looked up from germline, CDR1 is LNHDA and CDR2 is SQIVND (reference sequence). The CDR3 DNA sequence: TGTGCCAGTGACGGGGGACAGGGAACCCTAGCCAAAAACATTCAGTACTTC. It translates to CASDGGQGTLAKNIQYF. The whole variable domain, filled in from reference TRBV19 and TRBJ2-4, reads DGGITQSPKYLFRKEGQNVTLSCEQNLNHDAMYWYRQDPGQGLRLIYYSQIVNDFQKGDIAEGYSVSREKKESFPLTVTSAQKNPTAFYLCASDGGQGTLAKNIQYFGAGTRLSVL.

The chain joins TRBV7-3 to TRBJ2-1, with TRBD2 identical over 7 bases. J gave up 0 bases and V 4 bases, and 3 bases lay outside the gene matches. Germline CDR1 and CDR2: SGHTA and FQGTGA. The CDR3 length is 15 residues. The CDR3 reads CASSSSSGSYNEQFF. CDR3 bases: TGTGCCAGCAGCTCGTCTAGCGGCTCCTACAATGAGCAGTTCTTC.

This chain joins TRBV4-1 and TRBJ2-7; 7 nucleotides line up with TRBD2. The ends lost 3 bases at V and 6 bases at J; junction bases unmatched: 8. Looked up from germline, CDR1 is MGHRA and CDR2 is YSYEKL. This CDR3 is 14 amino acids long. The CDR3 reads CASSHLGAGVEQYF. For the CDR3, the DNA is TGCGCCAGCAGCCACTTAGGCGCGGGGGTCGAGCAGTACTTC.

The chain couples TRBV6-5 to TRBJ1-1; D may be TRBD1 (6 bases). Germline CDR1 reads MNHEY; CDR2 reads SVGAGI. With 2 bases removed from V and 5 bases from J, the gap between germline ends came to 12 bases. This CDR3 is 14 amino acids long. Here the CDR3 DNA reads TGTGCCAGCAGTTACAGGGGGGAGGGAACTGAAGCTTTCTTT. Amino acids: CASSYRGEGTEAFF.

The chain couples TRBV11-2 to TRBJ1-6; maybe TRBD1 (5 bases). Trimming took off 2 bases at V and 9 bases at J, with 11 bases between the two ends. The germline V gene has CDR1 SGHAT and CDR2 FQNNGV. This CDR3 is built from 14 residues. CDR3 bases: TGTGCCAGCAGCTTATCTTCCGGGGGTTCACCCCTCCACTTT. Amino acids: CASSLSSGGSPLHF.

The chain employs TRBV28 and TRBJ1-6; D unclear. The CDR3 totals 15 residues. CDR1 and CDR2 from the germline V gene are MDHEN and SYDVKM. Trimming left V 3 bases short and J 3 bases short, with 9 bases between. Written as DNA, the CDR3 is TGTGCCAGCAGTTTGCAGGCCAACTATAATTCACCCCTCCACTTT. It is translated as CASSLQANYNSPLHF. Filled out from reference TRBV28 and TRBJ1-6, the complete variable domain reads DVKVTQSSRYLVKRTGEKVFLECVQDMDHENMFWYRQDPGLGLRLIYFSYDVKMKEKGDIPEGYSVSREKKERFSLILESASTNQTSMYLCASSLQANYNSPLHFGNGTRLTVT.

The chain is built from TRBV19 and TRBJ1-1; D unclear. Per the germline V gene, CDR1 is LNHDA and CDR2 is SQIVND (reference sequence). The length of the CDR3 is 11 residues. V lost 3 bases, J lost 7 bases, and 6 bases lay in between. The CDR3 bases are TGTGCCAGTAGTATTTGGAGTGAAGCTTTCTTT. This gives the protein CASSIWSEAFF.

This clone was seen only a few times. The CDR3 DNA reads TGCGCCAGCAGTCATGGGACTAGCGGGGACGCTAGCACAGATACGCAGTATTTT. This translates into CASSHGTSGDASTDTQYF. The rearrangement links TRBV23-1 to TRBJ2-3, with 13 bases aligning to TRBD2. TRBV23-1 is recorded as an ORF, its role being uncertain. This CDR3 contains 18 residues. With 3 bases clipped from V and 0 bases from J, the junction kept 6 bases outside the gene matches.

A single count supports this clone. The V and J genes are TRBV5-5 and TRBJ2-2; D is undetermined. The V end was cut by 0 bases, the J end by 0 bases, with 6 bases between. CDR1 and CDR2 from the germline V gene are SGHKS and YYEKEE (reference sequence). This CDR3 has 15 residues. CDR3 nucleotide sequence: TGTGCCAGCAGCTTGGCCGCAGCGAACACCGGGGAGCTGTTTTTT. Amino acids: CASSLAAANTGELFF. The full variable domain, its missing parts supplied by reference TRBV5-5 and TRBJ2-2, is DAGVTQSPTHLIKTRGQQVTLRCSPISGHKSVSWYQQVLGQGPQFIFQYYEKEERGRGNFPDRFSARQFPNYSSELNVNALLLGDSALYLCASSLAAANTGELFFGEGSRLTVL.

The genes are TRBV5-1 and TRBJ2-2; tentative D call: TRBD2 (7 bases). Looked up from germline, CDR1 is SGHRS and CDR2 is YFSETQ. CDR3 length: 14 amino acids. With 2 bases removed from V and 7 bases from J, the gap between germline ends came to 12 bases. CDR3 region: CASSFGGQNGELFF. CDR3 bases: TGCGCCAGCAGCTTCGGGGGGCAGAACGGGGAGCTGTTTTTT.

The genes are TRBV28 and TRBJ2-6; 12 nucleotides align to TRBD2. Trimming at V came to 1 base and at J to 2 bases, leaving 3 bases not matched to a gene. CDR3 length equals 18 residues. Germline V gene data show CDR1 as MDHEN and CDR2 as SYDVKM. The CDR3 sequence is CASSLYLAGGPGANVLTF. The DNA for the CDR3 is TGTGCCAGCAGTTTATATCTAGCGGGGGGGCCTGGGGCCAACGTCCTGACTTTC.

The sample holds one count of this clone. CDR3 in DNA: TGTGCCAGCAGTTACGCCGGGACAGGCACAGATACGCAGTATTTT. Its translation: CASSYAGTGTDTQYF. The chain has TRBV6-2 or TRBV6-3 and TRBJ2-3; the match to TRBD1 covers 7 bases. Per the germline V gene, CDR1 is MNHEY and CDR2 is SVGEGT. V shed 2 bases and J 1 base; nucleotides not matched to a gene: 3. There are 15 residues in the CDR3.

The rearrangement links TRBV6-2 or TRBV6-3 to TRBJ1-1; D remains unclear. Trimming took 0 bases from V and 2 from J, leaving 13 bases between them. This CDR3 contains 16 residues. The V gene's germline CDR1 is MNHEY and CDR2 SVGEGT. DNA for the CDR3: TGTGCCAGCAGTTACTCGAATTTCGCGGGAAACACTGAAGCTTTCTTT. It codes for CASSYSNFAGNTEAFF.

V usage is TRBV3-1 (or the pseudogene TRBV3-2) and J usage is TRBJ1-4; TRBD1 matches at 8 bases. The CDR3 sequence is 15 residues long. The germline CDR1 and CDR2 sequences are LGHDT and YNNKEL (reference sequence). J was trimmed by 6 bases and V by 6 bases; bases with no gene match: 9. The chain's CDR3 is CASRKVRGRYEKLFF. As DNA, the CDR3 is TGTGCCAGCAGGAAGGTCAGGGGGCGGTATGAAAAACTGTTTTTT.